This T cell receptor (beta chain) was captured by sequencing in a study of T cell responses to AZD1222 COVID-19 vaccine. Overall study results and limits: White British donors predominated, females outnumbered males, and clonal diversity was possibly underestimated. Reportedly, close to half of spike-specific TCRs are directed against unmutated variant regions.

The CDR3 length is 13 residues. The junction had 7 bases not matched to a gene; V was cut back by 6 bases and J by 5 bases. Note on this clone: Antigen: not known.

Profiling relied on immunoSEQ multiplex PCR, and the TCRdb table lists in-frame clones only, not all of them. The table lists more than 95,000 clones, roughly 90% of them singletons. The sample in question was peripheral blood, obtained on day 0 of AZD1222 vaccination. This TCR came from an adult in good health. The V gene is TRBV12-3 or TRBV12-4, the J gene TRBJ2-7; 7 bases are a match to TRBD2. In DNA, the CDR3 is TGTGCCAGCAGCCCCGGGGGGTTCAACGAGCAGTACTTC. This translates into CASSPGGFNEQYF.